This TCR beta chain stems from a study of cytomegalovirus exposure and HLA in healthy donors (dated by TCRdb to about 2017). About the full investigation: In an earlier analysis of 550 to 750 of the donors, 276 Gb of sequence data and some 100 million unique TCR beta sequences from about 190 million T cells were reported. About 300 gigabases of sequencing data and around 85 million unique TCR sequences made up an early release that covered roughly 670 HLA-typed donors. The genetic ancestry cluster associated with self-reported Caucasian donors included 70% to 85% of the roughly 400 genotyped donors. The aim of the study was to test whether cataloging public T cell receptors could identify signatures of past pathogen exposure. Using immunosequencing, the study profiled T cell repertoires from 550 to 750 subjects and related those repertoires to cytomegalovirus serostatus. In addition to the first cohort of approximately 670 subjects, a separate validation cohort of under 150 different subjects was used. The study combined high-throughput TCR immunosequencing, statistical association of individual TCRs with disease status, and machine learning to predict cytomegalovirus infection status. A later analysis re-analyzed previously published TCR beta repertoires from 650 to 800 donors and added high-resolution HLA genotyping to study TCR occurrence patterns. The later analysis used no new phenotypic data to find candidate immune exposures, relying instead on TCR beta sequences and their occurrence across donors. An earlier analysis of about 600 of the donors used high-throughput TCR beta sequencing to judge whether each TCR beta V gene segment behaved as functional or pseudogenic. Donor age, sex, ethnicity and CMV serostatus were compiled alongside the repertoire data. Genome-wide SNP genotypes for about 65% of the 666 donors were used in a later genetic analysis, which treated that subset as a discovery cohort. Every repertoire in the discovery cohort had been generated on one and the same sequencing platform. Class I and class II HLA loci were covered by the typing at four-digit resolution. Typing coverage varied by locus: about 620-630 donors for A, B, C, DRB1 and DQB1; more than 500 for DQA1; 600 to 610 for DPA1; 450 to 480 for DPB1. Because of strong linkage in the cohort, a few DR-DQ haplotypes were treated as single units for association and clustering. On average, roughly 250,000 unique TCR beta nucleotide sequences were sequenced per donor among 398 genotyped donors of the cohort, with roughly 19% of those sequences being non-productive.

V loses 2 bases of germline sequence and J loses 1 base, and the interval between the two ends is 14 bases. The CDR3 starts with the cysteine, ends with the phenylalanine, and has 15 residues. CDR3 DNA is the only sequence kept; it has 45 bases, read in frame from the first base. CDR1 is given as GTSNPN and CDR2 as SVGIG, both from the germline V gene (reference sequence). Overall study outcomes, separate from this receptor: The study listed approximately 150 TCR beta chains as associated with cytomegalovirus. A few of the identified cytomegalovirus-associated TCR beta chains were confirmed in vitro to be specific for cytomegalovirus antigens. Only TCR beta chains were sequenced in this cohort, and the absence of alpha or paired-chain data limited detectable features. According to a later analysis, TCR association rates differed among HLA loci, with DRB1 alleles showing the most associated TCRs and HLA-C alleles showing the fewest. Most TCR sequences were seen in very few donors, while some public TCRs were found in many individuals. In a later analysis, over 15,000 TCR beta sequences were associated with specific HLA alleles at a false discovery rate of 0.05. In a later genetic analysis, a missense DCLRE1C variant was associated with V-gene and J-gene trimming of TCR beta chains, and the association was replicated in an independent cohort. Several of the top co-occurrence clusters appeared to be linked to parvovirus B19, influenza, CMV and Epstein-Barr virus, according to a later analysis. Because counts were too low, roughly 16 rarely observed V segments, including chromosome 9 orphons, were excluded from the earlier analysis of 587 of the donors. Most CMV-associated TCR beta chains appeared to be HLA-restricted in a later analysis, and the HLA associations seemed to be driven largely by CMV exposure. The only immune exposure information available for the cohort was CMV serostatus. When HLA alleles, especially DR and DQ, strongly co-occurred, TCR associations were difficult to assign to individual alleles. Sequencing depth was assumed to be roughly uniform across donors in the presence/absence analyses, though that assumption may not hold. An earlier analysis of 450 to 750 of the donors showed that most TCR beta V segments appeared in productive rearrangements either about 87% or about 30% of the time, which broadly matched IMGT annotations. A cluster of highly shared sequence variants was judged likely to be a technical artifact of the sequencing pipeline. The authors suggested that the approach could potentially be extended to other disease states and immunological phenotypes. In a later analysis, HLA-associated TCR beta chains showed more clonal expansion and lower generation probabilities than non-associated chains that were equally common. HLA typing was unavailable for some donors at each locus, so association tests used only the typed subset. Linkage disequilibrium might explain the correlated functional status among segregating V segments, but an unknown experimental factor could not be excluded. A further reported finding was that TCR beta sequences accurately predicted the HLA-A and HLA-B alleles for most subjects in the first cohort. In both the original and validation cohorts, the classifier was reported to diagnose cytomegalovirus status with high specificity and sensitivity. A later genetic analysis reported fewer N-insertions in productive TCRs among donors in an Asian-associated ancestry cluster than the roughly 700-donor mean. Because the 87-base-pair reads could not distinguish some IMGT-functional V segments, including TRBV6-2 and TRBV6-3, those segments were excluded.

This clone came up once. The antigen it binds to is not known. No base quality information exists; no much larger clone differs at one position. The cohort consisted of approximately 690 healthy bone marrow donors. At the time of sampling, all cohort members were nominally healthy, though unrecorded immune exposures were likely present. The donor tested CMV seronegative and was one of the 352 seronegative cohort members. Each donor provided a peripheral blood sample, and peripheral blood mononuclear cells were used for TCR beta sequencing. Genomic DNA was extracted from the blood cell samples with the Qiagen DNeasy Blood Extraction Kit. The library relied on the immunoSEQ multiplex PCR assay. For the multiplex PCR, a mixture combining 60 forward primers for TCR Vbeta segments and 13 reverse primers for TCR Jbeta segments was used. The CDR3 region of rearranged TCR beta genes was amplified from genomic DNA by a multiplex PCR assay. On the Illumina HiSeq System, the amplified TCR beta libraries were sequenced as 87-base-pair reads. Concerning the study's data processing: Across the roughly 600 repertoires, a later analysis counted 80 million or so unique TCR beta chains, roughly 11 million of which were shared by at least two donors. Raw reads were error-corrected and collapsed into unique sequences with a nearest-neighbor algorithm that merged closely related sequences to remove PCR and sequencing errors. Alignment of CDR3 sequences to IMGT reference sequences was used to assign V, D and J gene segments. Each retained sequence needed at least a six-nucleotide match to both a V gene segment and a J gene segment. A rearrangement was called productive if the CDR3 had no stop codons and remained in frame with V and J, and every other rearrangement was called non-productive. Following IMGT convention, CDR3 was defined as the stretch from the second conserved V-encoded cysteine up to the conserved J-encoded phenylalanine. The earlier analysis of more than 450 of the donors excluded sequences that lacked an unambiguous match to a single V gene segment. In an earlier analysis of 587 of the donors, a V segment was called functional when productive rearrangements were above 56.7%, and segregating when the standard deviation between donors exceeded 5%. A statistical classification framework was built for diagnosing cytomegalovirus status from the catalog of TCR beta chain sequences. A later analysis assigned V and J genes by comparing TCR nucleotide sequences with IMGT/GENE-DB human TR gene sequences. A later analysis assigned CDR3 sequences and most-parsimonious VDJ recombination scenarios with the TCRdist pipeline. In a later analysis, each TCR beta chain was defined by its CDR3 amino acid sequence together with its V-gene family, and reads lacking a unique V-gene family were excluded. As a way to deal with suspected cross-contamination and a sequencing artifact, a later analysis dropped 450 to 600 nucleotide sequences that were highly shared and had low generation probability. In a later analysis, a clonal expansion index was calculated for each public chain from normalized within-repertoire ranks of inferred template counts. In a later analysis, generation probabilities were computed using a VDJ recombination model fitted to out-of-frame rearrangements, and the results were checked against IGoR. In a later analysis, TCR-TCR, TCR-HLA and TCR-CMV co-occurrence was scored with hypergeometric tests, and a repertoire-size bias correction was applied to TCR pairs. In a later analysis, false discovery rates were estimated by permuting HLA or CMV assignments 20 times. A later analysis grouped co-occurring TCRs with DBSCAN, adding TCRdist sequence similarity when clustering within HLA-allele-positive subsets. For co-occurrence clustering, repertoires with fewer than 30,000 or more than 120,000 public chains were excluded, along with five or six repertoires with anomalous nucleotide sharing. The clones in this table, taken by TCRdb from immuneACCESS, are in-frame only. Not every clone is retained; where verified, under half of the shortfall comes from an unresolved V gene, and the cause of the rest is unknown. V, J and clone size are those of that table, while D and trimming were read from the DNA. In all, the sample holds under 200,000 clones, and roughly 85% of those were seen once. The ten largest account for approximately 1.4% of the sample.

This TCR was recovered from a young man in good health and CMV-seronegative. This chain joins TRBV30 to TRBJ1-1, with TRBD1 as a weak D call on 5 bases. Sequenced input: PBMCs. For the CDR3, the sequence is CAWSSRGVKNTEAFF. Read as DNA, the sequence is TGTGCCTGGAGTTCTCGGGGGGTGAAGAACACTGAAGCTTTCTTT.